The source of this T cell receptor (beta chain) is a study of blood T cell repertoires in COVID-19. This CDR3 has 13 residues. With 6 bases removed from V and 7 bases from J, the gap between germline ends came to 13 bases. Germline V gives CDR1 MDHEN, CDR2 SYDVKM. Clones were read by immunoSEQ multiplex PCR, and TCRdb kept only the in-frame ones, dropping some. The sample comprises 100,000 to 120,000 clones, roughly nine tenths of which are singletons, and 4.5% to 5% rests with the top ten. The sequence came from a human donor in a cohort sampled during active COVID-19. The chain links TRBV28 to TRBJ1-5; D is uncertain. Specimen: peripheral blood. The CDR3 reads CASSSPGRQPQHF. CDR3 DNA: TGTGCCAGCAGCTCCCCGGGGAGGCAGCCCCAGCATTTT.